This TCR beta chain was retrieved from a study of T cells in narcolepsy. Study-level background: Patients with NT1 or NT2 and healthy control donors were enrolled. Study-wide results and limits: Healthy controls reportedly lacked the autoreactive clonotypes serially found in patients' blood. Autoreactive clone sequences were missing from some blood memory CD4+ repertoires. Comparing one patient's CSF and blood CD4+ clonotypes highlighted HCRT- and TRIB2-specific autoreactive clonotypes.

In the case of this clone: What it binds is unknown.

TCRdb keeps only in-frame clones here, not all; method: immunoSEQ multiplex PCR. This table holds about 15,000 clones, approximately 85% found once. Looked up from germline, CDR1 is SGHNT and CDR2 is YYREEE (reference sequence). Trimming took 4 bases from V and 4 from J, leaving 8 bases between them. The CDR3 has 12 amino acids. This clonotype was sampled from a human donor in good health. The V and J genes are TRBV5-4 and TRBJ2-5; D remains ambiguous. Sequenced material: memory (CD45RA-) CD4+ T cells from blood. CDR3 in amino acids: CASSRPGETQYF. CDR3 coding DNA: TGTGCCAGCAGCCGGCCAGGAGAGACCCAGTACTTC.